The 28 T cell receptor beta chains below come from one sample, sequenced in a study of regulatory T cells in long-lasting Graves disease. Time point here: newly diagnosed GD, antithyroid drugs for less than 3 months. Following extraction of RNA from PBMCs, that RNA was used to make the TCR library. With iRepertoire HTBI primers and Arm-PCR of CDR3 regions, TCR beta libraries were built. TCRdb reprocessed the multiplex PCR reads via MiXCR and lists one record per CDR3 protein. The sample records fewer than 550,000 distinct CDR3 sequences, roughly a sixth being singletons. The data were also submitted as part of a second study, on T cells in Graves' hyperthyroidism and ophthalmopathy.

The material sequenced was peripheral blood mononuclear cells (PBMCs), taken at new diagnosis, from a patient treated with antithyroid drugs. The receptor source for this set is a woman aged 35-60 years with Graves disease.

Notes on this clonotype: Sequence at one end of the junction differs from germline and may be a read error. The chain combines TRBV12-3 or TRBV12-4 with TRBJ1-2, with D unclear. The CDR3 loop spans 13 amino acids. The CDR3 protein is CASKRGYDYGYAF. The CDR3 DNA sequence: TGTGCCAGCAAGAGAGGGTATGACTATGGCTACGCCTTC.

A few counts support this clonotype. The V gene is TRBV5-1, the J gene TRBJ2-3, with 7 bases aligning to TRBD1. Germline loops: CDR1 SGHRS, CDR2 YFSETQ. V was pared by 4 bases and J by 3 bases, with 17 bases of the junction left unmatched. The CDR3 consists of 18 residues. CDR3 DNA sequence: TGCGCCAGCAGCCTCCACCGGACAGGACTCCGGGAAACAGATACGCAGTATTTT. This encodes CASSLHRTGLRETDTQYF.

Many counts were recorded for this clonotype. The rearrangement joins TRBV7-2 to TRBJ2-3; 8 bases map to TRBD2. The J segment lost 5 bases and the V segment lost 1 base, leaving 8 bases of the junction unmatched. The length of the CDR3 is 16 residues. The germline V gene has CDR1 SGHTA and CDR2 FQGNSA. CDR3 nucleotides: TGTGCCAGCAGCTTAGTGGTACGGGGGGGAGGAGATACGCAGTATTTT. Protein sequence: CASSLVVRGGGDTQYF. The whole variable domain, remainder taken from reference TRBV7-2 and TRBJ2-3, is GAGVSQSPSNKVTEKGKDVELRCDPISGHTALYWYRQSLGQGLEFLIYFQGNSAPDKSGLPSDRFSAERTGGSVSTLTIQRTQQEDSAVYLCASSLVVRGGGDTQYFGPGTRLTVL.

This clonotype showed up many times. The chain links TRBV7-9 to TRBJ2-5; TRBD2 matches at 10 bases. This CDR3 comprises 17 residues. V shed 3 bases and J 0 bases; nucleotides not matched to a gene: 7. The V gene's germline CDR1 is SEHNR and CDR2 FQNEAQ (reference sequence). CDR3 sequence (DNA): TGTGCCAGCAGCTTCTACGGTAGCGGGGGGCACCAAGAGACCCAGTACTTC. It translates to CASSFYGSGGHQETQYF.

The gene calls are TRBV12-3 or TRBV12-4 and TRBJ1-1, with D uncertain. CDR3 size: 14 residues. V lost 6 bases to trimming and J lost 0 bases, with 11 bases between them. For the CDR3, the DNA is TGTGCCAGCAGCCGACCGAGCTTGAACACTGAAGCTTTCTTT. This gives the protein CASSRPSLNTEAFF.

As concerns this clonotype: Germline and junction disagree at one end, which may indicate a read error. This sequence joins TRBV7-9 and TRBJ2-1, with TRBD1 matching 8 bases. The CDR3 is 21 residues long. Germline CDR1 SEHNR, CDR2 FQNEAQ (reference sequence). This chain's CDR3 is CASSEEDSRRRRSGGYNEQLF. CDR3 in DNA: TGTGCCAGCAGTGAGGAGGACTCACGACGAAGAAGATCAGGGGGCTACAATGAGCAGCTCTTC.

The table lists this clonotype with many counts. This sequence joins TRBV4-1 and TRBJ2-3; D unclear. The germline V gene encodes CDR1 MGHRA and CDR2 YSYEKL. V was pared by 6 bases and J by 0 bases, with 10 bases between. The CDR3 spans 14 residues. The CDR3 reads CASRALHSTDTQYF. The DNA of the CDR3 is TGCGCCAGCAGGGCTCTCCATAGCACAGATACGCAGTATTTT.

Worth noting for this clonotype: Since the CDR3 does not end with the conserved phenylalanine or tryptophan, this likely comes from a read error. This chain joins TRBV14 and TRBJ2-2; D is ambiguous. V lost 2 bases, J lost 6 bases, and 7 bases lay in between. The length of the CDR3 is 13 residues. Germline assignment: CDR1 SGHDN and CDR2 FVKESK. CDR3 in DNA: TGTGCCAGCAGCCAAATCGGCCCCGGGGAGCTGTTTCTT. Translation gives CASSQIGPGELFL.

This clonotype was detected ten times or more. The genes are TRBV2 and TRBJ1-5; D not certain. CDR1 and CDR2 (germline): SNHLY, FYNNEI. The CDR3 contains 16 residues. Trimming cost V 8 bases and J 3 bases, with 20 bases left between them. The CDR3 nucleotides are TGTGCCAGCGTGCCCCGGGCAGGACCGTCCAATCAGCCCCAGCATTTT. Translated: CASVPRAGPSNQPQHF.

This clonotype was counted ten times or more. The chain uses TRBV28 and TRBJ1-5, with D hard to call. Germline V gene data show CDR1 as MDHEN and CDR2 as SYDVKM. This CDR3 is built from 15 residues. Deletions cut 4 bases from V and 7 bases from J, with 17 bases between. In DNA, the CDR3 is TGTGCCAGCAGTTCAAGCGGCCTTGAAGGACAGCCCCAGCATTTT. Its translation is CASSSSGLEGQPQHF.

The chain employs TRBV12-3 or TRBV12-4 and TRBJ2-1; D uncertain. The CDR3 consists of 15 residues. V dropped 5 bases and J dropped 6 bases, with 17 bases sitting between them. The CDR3 sequence is CASSPSQITPNEQFF. DNA for the CDR3: TGTGCCAGCAGTCCCTCCCAGATTACCCCCAATGAGCAGTTCTTC.

On this clonotype itself: Just one base apart from a much larger clone, this may be a read error. The V call is TRBV5-1, the J call TRBJ2-1, with a weak D call TRBD1 (6 bases). Looked up from germline, CDR1 is SGHRS and CDR2 is YFSETQ. V was trimmed by 3 bases and J by 8 bases, leaving 15 bases between them. The CDR3 is made up of 14 amino acids. The CDR3 spells CASSYRDTYDEQFF. DNA for the CDR3: TGCGCCAGCAGCTACCGGGACACTTACGATGAGCAGTTCTTC. Based on the CDR3 plus reference TRBV5-1 and TRBJ2-1, the full variable domain is KAGVTQTPRYLIKTRGQQVTLSCSPISGHRSVSWYQQTPGQGLQFLFEYFSETQRNKGNFPGRFSGRQFSNSRSEMNVSTLELGDSALYLCASSYRDTYDEQFFGPGTRLTVL.

This clonotype came up a few times. The rearrangement uses TRBV20-1 and TRBJ2-1; D remains ambiguous. Trimming took 1 base from V and 0 from J, leaving 7 bases between them. Germline assignment: CDR1 DFQATT and CDR2 SNEGSKA (reference sequence). The CDR3 loop spans 14 amino acids. CDR3 sequence: CSARAPISYNEQFF. CDR3 DNA: TGCAGTGCTAGAGCACCGATCTCCTACAATGAGCAGTTCTTC.

This clonotype was counted a few times. The chain recombines TRBV29-1 with TRBJ2-2; D call uncertain. This CDR3 has 13 residues. V was cut by 4 bases and J by 6 bases, with 12 bases left in between. CDR1 is SQVTM, CDR2 ANQGSEA, per germline. The CDR3 region is CSVGAPRPGELFF. Written as DNA, the CDR3 is TGCAGCGTTGGGGCCCCGCGCCCCGGGGAGCTGTTTTTT.

This clonotype was recorded a few times. The J gene is TRBJ2-3, the V gene TRBV3-1, with 9 bases that match TRBD2. This CDR3 spans 14 amino acids. Germline CDR1 and CDR2: LGHDT and YNNKEL (reference sequence). V was pared by 7 bases and J by 2 bases, with 4 bases of the junction left unmatched. CDR3 residues: CASTPSGVTDTQYF. The DNA for the CDR3 is TGTGCCAGCACCCCTAGCGGGGTCACAGATACGCAGTATTTT.

In this sample, this clonotype turned up many times. The chain employs TRBV29-1 and TRBJ2-1; no clear D. The CDR3 extends over 13 amino acids. V was pared by 5 bases and J by 2 bases, with 10 bases between. In germline, CDR1 is SQVTM, CDR2 ANQGSEA. In DNA form, the CDR3 reads TGCAGCGTTCACCGACCGACCTACAATGAGCAGTTCTTC. Its translation is CSVHRPTYNEQFF.

This clonotype showed up many times. The chain recombines TRBV7-9 with TRBJ1-2, with D maybe TRBD1 (5 bases). The CDR3 has 13 amino acids. The ends were cut back, 5 bases at V and 3 bases at J, with 10 bases in the middle. Per the germline V gene, CDR1 is SEHNR and CDR2 is FQNEAQ (reference sequence). The CDR3 sequence is CASSRGGHYGYTF. The CDR3 DNA sequence: TGTGCCAGCAGCAGGGGAGGTCACTATGGCTACACCTTC.

J is TRBJ2-2 and V is TRBV6-5, with D possibly matching TRBD2 (5 bases). CDR3 size: 14 residues. Germline assignment: CDR1 MNHEY and CDR2 SVGAGI. The germline V and J ends were trimmed by 2 bases and 5 bases, with 9 bases remaining between them. This chain's CDR3 is CASSYLGRTGELFF. The CDR3 DNA follows: TGTGCCAGCAGTTACCTGGGGAGAACCGGGGAGCTGTTTTTT.

This clonotype has ten or more counts. This chain links TRBV20-1 with TRBJ2-1, with 8 bases identical to TRBD1. The CDR3 is 14 residues long. J gave up 5 bases and V 5 bases, and 8 bases lay outside the gene matches. Germline V gene data show CDR1 as DFQATT and CDR2 as SNEGSKA (reference sequence). CDR3 residues: CSARRDRLNNEQFF. The CDR3 DNA sequence: TGCAGTGCTCGCCGGGACAGGCTAAACAATGAGCAGTTCTTC.

Details on this clonotype: The CDR3 does not close with the conserved phenylalanine or tryptophan, likely indicating a read error. The CDR3, as DNA: TGTGCCAGCAGCCATAGCACGGGAAACACTGAAGCTTTCTCT. Translating gives CASSHSTGNTEAFS. The genes are TRBV14 and TRBJ1-1; D ambiguous. Per germline, CDR1 SGHDN and CDR2 FVKESK. The CDR3 spans 14 residues. V was pared by 3 bases and J by 2 bases, with 10 bases between.

V gene TRBV30 combines with J gene TRBJ2-2, with D tentatively TRBD1 (6 bases). Germline V gives CDR1 GTSNPN, CDR2 SVGIG (reference sequence). There are 15 residues in the CDR3. With 1 base removed from V and 2 bases from J, the gap between germline ends came to 11 bases. CDR3 protein: CAWSGGQINTGELFF. In DNA form, the CDR3 reads TGTGCCTGGAGTGGTGGACAGATCAACACCGGGGAGCTGTTTTTT.

This clonotype was counted between two and nine times. The chain is built from TRBV7-9 and TRBJ1-1; 8 positions match TRBD1. The CDR3 is 16 residues long. Looked up from germline, CDR1 is SEHNR and CDR2 is FQNEAQ (reference sequence). The J segment lost 6 bases and the V segment lost 1 base, leaving 10 bases of the junction unmatched. In DNA, the CDR3 is TGTGCCAGCAGCTTAGTGAGCGGGCAGGGGGCGTCTGAAGCTTTCTTT. Residues: CASSLVSGQGASEAFF.

This clonotype has only a few counts. The chain carries TRBV12-3 or TRBV12-4 and TRBJ2-3, with 8 bases matching TRBD2. Trimming cost V 5 bases and J 6 bases; bases outside gene matches: 13. The CDR3 has 16 residues. The CDR3 here is CASSPGGAGSLDTQYF. In DNA form, the CDR3 reads TGTGCCAGCAGTCCCGGGGGGGCAGGTAGTCTTGATACGCAGTATTTT.

This clonotype occurred many times. The chain is built from TRBV28 and TRBJ1-5; D is ambiguous. CDR1 is MDHEN and CDR2 is SYDVKM in the germline V gene. V shed 5 bases and J shed 4 bases, with 15 bases lying between them. CDR3 size: 15 residues. This chain's CDR3 is CASSREPSPNQPQHF. Here the CDR3 DNA reads TGTGCCAGCAGTCGGGAGCCTAGTCCAAATCAGCCCCAGCATTTT.

In its sample, this clonotype was seen many times. This chain connects TRBV28 to TRBJ2-7; the D is unclear. V was clipped by 6 bases and J by 3 bases, with 12 bases between them. The CDR3 has 13 residues. Germline V gene sequence: CDR1 MDHEN, CDR2 SYDVKM. DNA for the CDR3: TGTGCCAGCAGAAGGCTACCCATCTACGAGCAGTACTTC. Translation gives CASRRLPIYEQYF.

J is TRBJ2-6 and V is TRBV29-1; D is unresolved. Per germline, CDR1 SQVTM and CDR2 ANQGSEA. The CDR3 totals 13 residues. V was cut by 4 bases and J by 0 bases, with 4 bases left in between. The CDR3 region is CSVGISGANVLTF. The CDR3 region has the DNA TGCAGCGTTGGGATCTCTGGGGCCAACGTCCTGACTTTC.

The rearrangement uses TRBV25-1 and TRBJ2-2, with TRBD2 as a possible D gene (6 bases). Trimming removed 1 base from V and 7 bases from J, with 10 bases in between. CDR1 and CDR2 (germline): MGHDK, SYGVNS. CDR3 length equals 14 residues. CDR3: CASSEFRGSGELFF. Written as DNA, the CDR3 is TGTGCCAGCAGTGAATTTCGGGGGAGCGGGGAGCTGTTTTTT.

Only a few counts were recorded for this clonotype. J is TRBJ2-7 and V is TRBV27; D perhaps matches TRBD2 (6 bases). CDR1 is MNHEY and CDR2 is SMNVEV in the germline V gene (reference sequence). The CDR3 is 14 residues long. V was shortened by 5 bases and J by 3 bases, with 14 bases between the two germline ends. DNA of the CDR3: TGTGCCAGCAGTGCCCGGGGCGGGGTCTACGAGCAGTACTTC. This gives the protein CASSARGGVYEQYF.